This TCR beta chain stems from a study of vaccination effects on CD4 cells after COVID-19 (dated by TCRdb to 2021 to 2024). Concerning the study at large: In the ViraFEST assay, PBMC were stimulated with viral peptide pools, and antigen-specific CD4+ T cell clonotypes were then identified by expansion using TCR sequencing. Across the study, the median time from the second dose to post-vaccine sampling was 72 days (range 14 to 241). Some 2 million PBMC per well were cultured in IMDM with 5% human AB serum, 8.5 to 10 IU/ml IL-2 and gentamicin, plus 10 ug/ml peptides. SARS-CoV-2 spike-specific CD4+ TCR repertoires were compared before and after mRNA vaccination in COVID-19 convalescent patients and in infection-naive vaccine recipients. A total of 9 to 11 COVID-19 convalescent patients and a handful of SARS-CoV-2-naive healthy vaccine recipients were included in the full study. Cultures from other donors in the study were sequenced with the Oncomine TCR Beta short-read assay on an Illumina iSeq 100.

CDR1 GTSNPN and CDR2 SVGIG are derived from the germline V gene (reference sequence). Counted from cysteine to phenylalanine, this CDR3 has 14 amino acids. The CDR3 DNA has 42 bases and is translated from base 1. At the junction V is shortened by 4 bases and J by 2 bases, with 11 bases in between. Points the paper makes about the study in general: The study was limited by a small number of convalescent patients, and early post-infection timepoints were lacking. Clones induced by infection and clones induced by vaccination both contracted markedly at late timepoints after vaccination, which fits with T cell responses waning over time. Among healthy vaccine recipients, nearly all vaccine-induced clones were SARS-CoV-2 mono-reactive, and just 1 of 255 was cross-reactive with common cold coronaviruses.

As for this clone: Its antigen remains undetermined. No base quality values were provided; no much bigger clone lies one nucleotide off.

Libraries were made using the immunoSEQ multiplex PCR assay. DNA from the cultured, isolated CD4+ T cells was subjected to TCR beta CDR3 sequencing. The study's own analysis went as follows. Non-productive TCR sequences were discarded, and reads were trimmed to the CDR3 region, with only CDR3s of 7 or more amino acids retained. The MANAFEST web app was used to pick out antigen-specific clonotypes by comparing their expansion in peptide wells with that in reference cultures. To be called positive, a clone needed expansion at FDR<0.05 compared with the reference and with all other wells, an odds ratio greater than 5, and a frequency greater than 0.1% in two replicate wells. Clonotypes significantly expanded in SARS-CoV-2 spike wells and in at least one common cold coronavirus spike condition were defined as cross-reactive. CDR3 similarity was assessed by Levenshtein distance with the stringdist R package, and unrooted trees were built with ape in R 3.6.1. TCRdb's version of the immuneACCESS table is confined to in-frame rearrangements and falls short of the full clone set. An unresolved V gene accounts for under half of the shortfall where checked; the remainder is of unknown origin. That table supplies the V and J calls and clone size; D and trimming were determined from the DNA. This sample has 50,000 to 60,000 clones in its table, and around 84% of those were observed once. The ten biggest clones cover about 4.6% of the sample.

After more than nine days of culture, CD4+ T cells were isolated with the EasySep CD4+ T cell isolation kit. Participants received two doses of either the BNT162b2 or the mRNA-1273 mRNA SARS-CoV-2 vaccine. Healthy vaccine recipients had no prior SARS-CoV-2 infection, confirmed by negative nucleocapsid antibodies before and after vaccination. On days 3 and 7, half of the culture medium was replaced with fresh IL-2-containing medium. Unless otherwise noted, each peptide stimulation condition was cultured in triplicate wells. Using Ficoll-Paque Plus gradient centrifugation, PBMC were separated from whole blood and then either used fresh or cryopreserved at -140C. The QIAamp micro DNA kit was used to extract genomic DNA from the cultured CD4+ T cells.

The source of this sequence is a human donor who received a COVID-19 vaccine. Recombination joined TRBV30 with TRBJ2-2; the D gene is unclear. The sequenced sample was CD4+ T cells from PBMCs cultured without peptide, obtained after COVID-19 vaccination. The bases are TGTGCCTGGACCCGGACCCGTAACACCGGGGAGCTGTTTTTT. Translated, it reads CAWTRTRNTGELFF.